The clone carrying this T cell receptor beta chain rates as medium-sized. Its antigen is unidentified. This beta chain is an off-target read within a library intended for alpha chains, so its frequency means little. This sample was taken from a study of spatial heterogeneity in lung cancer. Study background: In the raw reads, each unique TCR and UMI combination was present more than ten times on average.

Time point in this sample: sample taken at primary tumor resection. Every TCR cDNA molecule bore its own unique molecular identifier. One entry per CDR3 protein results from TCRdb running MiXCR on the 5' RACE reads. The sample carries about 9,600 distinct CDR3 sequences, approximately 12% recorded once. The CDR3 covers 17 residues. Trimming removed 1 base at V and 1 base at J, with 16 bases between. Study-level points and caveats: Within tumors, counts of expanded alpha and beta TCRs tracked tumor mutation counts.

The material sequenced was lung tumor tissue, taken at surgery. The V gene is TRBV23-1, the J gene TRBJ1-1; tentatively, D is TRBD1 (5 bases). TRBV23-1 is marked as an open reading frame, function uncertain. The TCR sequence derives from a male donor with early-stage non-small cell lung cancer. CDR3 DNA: TGCGCCAGCAGTCAATTTCTAGAGACAGTGAAGAACACTGAAGCTTTCTTT. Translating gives CASSQFLETVKNTEAFF.